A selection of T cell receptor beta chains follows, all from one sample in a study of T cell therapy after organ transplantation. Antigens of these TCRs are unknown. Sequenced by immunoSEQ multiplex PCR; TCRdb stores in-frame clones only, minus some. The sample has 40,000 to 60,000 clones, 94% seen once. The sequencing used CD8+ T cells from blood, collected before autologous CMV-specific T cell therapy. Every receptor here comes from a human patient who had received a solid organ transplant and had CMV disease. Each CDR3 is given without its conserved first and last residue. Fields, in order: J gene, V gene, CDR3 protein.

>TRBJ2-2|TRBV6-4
ASSELADTTGELF
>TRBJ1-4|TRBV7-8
ASSSTPDRAIEKLF
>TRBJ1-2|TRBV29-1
SVVWSNYGYT
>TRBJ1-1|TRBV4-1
ASSQGVGMNTEAF
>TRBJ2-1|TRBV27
ASSSTWHEQF
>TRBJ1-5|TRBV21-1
ASSKRGVSSNQPQH
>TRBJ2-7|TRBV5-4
ASSLSRGDYEQY
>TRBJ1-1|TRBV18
ASSTQGAGTEAF
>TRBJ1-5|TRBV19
ASSPGQDSNQPQH
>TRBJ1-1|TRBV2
ASKGQGYTEAF
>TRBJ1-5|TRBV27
ASRQGSNQPQH
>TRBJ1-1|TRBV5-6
ASSLIREGMNTEAF
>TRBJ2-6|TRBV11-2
ASSFQPGAGANVLT
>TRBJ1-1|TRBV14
ASSQGKELMNTEAF
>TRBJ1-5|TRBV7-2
ASSPLRGAGNQPQH
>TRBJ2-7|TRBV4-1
ASSQDGTGREQY
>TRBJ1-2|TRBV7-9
ASSPKTGFHGYT
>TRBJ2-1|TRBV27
ASSPTVLLDEQF
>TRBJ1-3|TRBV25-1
ASRANRGPGNTIY
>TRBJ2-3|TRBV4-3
ASSQGEGITDTQY
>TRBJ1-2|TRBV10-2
ASSESYGYT
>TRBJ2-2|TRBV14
ASSQYRVNTGELF
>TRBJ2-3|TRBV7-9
ASSTDIADTQY
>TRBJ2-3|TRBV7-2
ASSFGAARTDTQY
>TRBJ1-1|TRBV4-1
ASSPNSGLTEAF
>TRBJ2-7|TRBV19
ASSMGTGPYEQY
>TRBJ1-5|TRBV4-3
ASSQRTGSNQPQH
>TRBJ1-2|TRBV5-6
ASSLDSDYGYT
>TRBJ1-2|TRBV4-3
ASSQDGQGADYGYT
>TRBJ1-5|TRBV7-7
ASSPPWGTYNSNQPQH
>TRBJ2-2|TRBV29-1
SVDWGVGELF
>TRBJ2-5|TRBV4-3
ASSQLTGTSETQY
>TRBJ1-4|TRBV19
ASSLSQGGLNEKLF
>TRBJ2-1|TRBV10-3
AISELVAGGPYEQF
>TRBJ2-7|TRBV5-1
ASAGTGYEQY
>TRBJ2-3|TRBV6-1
ASSLISTDTQY
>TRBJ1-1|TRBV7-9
ASSLAQGLNTEAF
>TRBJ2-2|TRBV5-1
ASSLAGGAPPRELF
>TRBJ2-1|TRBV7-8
ASSQTGSDGDEQF
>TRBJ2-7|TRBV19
ASSMDSSYEQY
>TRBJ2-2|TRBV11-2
ASSSGQFHTGELF
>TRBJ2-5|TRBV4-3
ASSQGQGTQETQY
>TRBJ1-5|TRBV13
ASSSRERDQPQH
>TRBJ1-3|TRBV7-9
ASSFLQGNGNTIY
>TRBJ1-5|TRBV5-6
ASSLQPYSNQPQH
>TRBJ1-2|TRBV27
ASSFRGDNYGYT
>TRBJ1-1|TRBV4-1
ASSFRTGGDTEAF
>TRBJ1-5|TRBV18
ASSPGQGYQPQH
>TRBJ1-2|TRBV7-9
ASSPGGAGYT
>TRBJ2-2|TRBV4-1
ASSPKSYSNTGELF
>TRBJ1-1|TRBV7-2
ASSRWGREDLNTEAF
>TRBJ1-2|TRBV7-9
ASSSTGLTLDGYT
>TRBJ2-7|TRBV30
AWVNQGISYEQY